The present TCR beta chain was sequenced within a study of T-cell memory formation after mild COVID-19. The wider study: TCR clusters showed largely donor specificity. Findings and caveats of the study: Pre-infection memory harbored some responding clones, suggesting cross-reactive memory joined. Among clones peaking at day 37 in the second wave, SARS-CoV-2 specificity remained unconfirmed. Later expanders leaned CD4+, whereas clones that contracted between day 15 and 85 were balanced CD4/CD8.

Using its own MiXCR run on the 5' RACE reads, TCRdb lists one record per CDR3 protein. The sample includes around 250,000 distinct CDR3 sequences, 16% of them seen just once. On this clonotype: The antigen remains undetermined.

CDR3 size: 15 residues. Trimming removed 7 bases from V and 3 bases from J; junction bases left unmatched: 8. Specimen: PBMCs or a T cell subset sorted from them (not recorded which). V usage is TRBV12-3 or TRBV12-4 and J usage is TRBJ2-2, with 7 bases that match TRBD2. This clonotype was sampled from a man between 18 and 35 years old who had mild COVID-19 (a few samples of this study predate the infection). Cell type and time point are not known. This chain's CDR3 is CASTLAGVHTGELFF. The CDR3 DNA is TGTGCCAGCACCTTGGCGGGGGTGCACACCGGGGAGCTGTTTTTT.